This T cell receptor (beta chain) emerged from a study of CD8+CD57+ T cells in acquired aplastic anemia (dated by TCRdb to 2017 to 2018). Turning to the overall study: Extracted DNA from sorted CD4+ and CD8+ cells averaged about 3.4 ug, ranging from about 0.17 to 27.4 ug. Healthy donor samples averaged roughly 9.8 million reads for CD4+ and under 12 million for CD8+ cells.

In regard to this clonotype: The antigen it recognizes is unknown. The input lacks base qualities; no much larger clone sits a single base away.

Genomic DNA was used as template for profiling of TCR beta VDJ combinations and CDR3 sequences. TCR repertoire sequencing was run on an Illumina HiSeq 2000. Processing in the source paper ran as follows. Repertoires were assessed using TRBV/TRBJ rearrangement plots, CDR3 size and DJ length profiles, and Simpson's diversity index. The immunodominant clone was defined as the most abundant DNA sequence in deep sequencing data. CDR3 amino acid sequences were checked for sharing between subjects and were compared against published repertoires and the VDJdb database. TCRdb reworked the public reads: Q25 trimming with fastp, MiXCR clone assembly, productive beta chains retained. Each CDR3 protein appears once, grouped with its most common genes and DNA. The V and J calls here are based on TCRdb, not the publication. Counted in this sample were about 190,000 distinct CDR3 sequences; roughly half of them appeared once. The top ten constitute about 16% of the sample.

TCR repertoires of sorted CD4+ and CD8+ blood T cells from severe aplastic anemia patients and healthy subjects were deep-sequenced in the study. Ficoll-Paque density gradient centrifugation was used to isolate peripheral blood mononuclear cells. Before DNA was extracted, CD4+ and CD8+ T cells were sorted using either FACS or magnetic beads. The V end loses 10 bases and the J end loses 0 bases, and a stretch of 15 bases separates them. The CDR1 and CDR2 encoded by the germline V gene are ENHRY and SYGVKD. Its CDR3 holds 15 amino acids, cysteine through phenylalanine. The retained sequence is limited to the CDR3, 45 bases, with the frame set at the first base. Broad study findings and their caveats: No significant difference in CD8+ Simpson's diversity was found between patients and healthy controls (P=0.060). Some 30 CD8+ CDR3 sequences were shared between patients and controls but appeared highly expressed in patients and within their immunodominant clones.

Sequencing used sorted CD4+, CD8+, or CD8+CD57+ T cells (not recorded which) from PBMCs. This TCR came from a human donor in good health, serving as a control. The chain employs TRBV10-3 and TRBJ1-4; the D gene is possibly TRBD1, with 5 bases matching. CDR3 loop: CATRDGQTTNEKLFF. The DNA is as follows: TGTGCCACTCGGGACGGACAAACAACTAATGAAAAACTGTTTTTT.